This TCR beta chain was retrieved from a study of blood T cell repertoires in COVID-19. In the study overall: Spain, Italy and the United States supplied samples that represented acute and convalescent COVID-19. T cells, B-cell-depleted T cells, or PBMCs supplied cDNA or gDNA.

As originally analysed: Reference gene primer amplification yielded estimated nucleated cell counts. TCRdb's copy holds only in-frame clones and misses some; the assay was immunoSEQ multiplex PCR. V and J calls and clone size are those listed in that table; D and trimming were worked out from the DNA. Of about 95,000 clones listed, 89% were seen once; the top ten hold about 3.7%. This CDR3 spans 18 amino acids. Trimming removed 1 base from V and 2 bases from J; junction bases left unmatched: 11. Germline V gives CDR1 LGHDT, CDR2 YNNKEL (reference sequence). Sequenced material: peripheral blood. This chain links TRBV3-1 (or the pseudogene TRBV3-2) with TRBJ2-3; 8 nucleotides line up with TRBD2. The receptor's source is a woman in her 70s with acute or convalescent COVID-19. The CDR3 DNA reads as TGTGCCAGCAGCCAAGTGGGGTGGGCGGGGGGAACCACAGATACGCAGTATTTT. Translation gives CASSQVGWAGGTTDTQYF.